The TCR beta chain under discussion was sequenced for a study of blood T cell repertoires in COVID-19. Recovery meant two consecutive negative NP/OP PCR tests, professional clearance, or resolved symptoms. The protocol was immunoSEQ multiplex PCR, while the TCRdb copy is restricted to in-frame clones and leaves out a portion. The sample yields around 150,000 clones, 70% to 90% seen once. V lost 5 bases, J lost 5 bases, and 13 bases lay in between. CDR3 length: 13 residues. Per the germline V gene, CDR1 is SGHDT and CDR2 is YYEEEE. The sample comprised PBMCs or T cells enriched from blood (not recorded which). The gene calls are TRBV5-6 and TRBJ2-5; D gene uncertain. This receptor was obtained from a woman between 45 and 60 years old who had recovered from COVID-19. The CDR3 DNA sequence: TGTGCCAGCAGGCCCATAGCCTTCGAGACCCAGTACTTC. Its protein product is CASRPIAFETQYF.